This TCR beta chain is drawn from a study of OX40 agonist ivuxolimab in advanced cancers. Whole-study context: People in dose escalation had one of these cancers: hepatocellular carcinoma, melanoma, renal cell or head and neck cancer.

Method: immunoSEQ multiplex PCR; TCRdb's copy keeps in-frame clones and lacks some. The sample has around 80,000 clones; 85% to 90% are singletons. In the case of this clone: The antigen is undetermined.

The V gene lost 3 bases and the J gene lost 3 bases, with 8 bases spanning the gap. Germline V gene sequence: CDR1 MRHNA, CDR2 SNTAGT. The CDR3 is 14 amino acids. Findings and caveats of the study: On average, a greater number of expanded clones characterised CD8+ T cells relative to CD4+. Some nonresponders likewise displayed low normalized T-cell clonal expansion. The study found among the lowest clonal expansion in partial responders at 0.1-3.0 mg/kg.

The specimen was CD4+ or CD8+ T cells sorted from blood, collected in a trial of the OX40 agonist ivuxolimab. This receptor was obtained from an adult with an advanced solid tumor such as melanoma, head and neck, liver or kidney cancer. The gene calls are TRBV6-4 and TRBJ1-4; D gene unclear. The CDR3: CASSEDSANEKLFF. DNA for the CDR3: TGTGCCAGCAGTGAGGACTCAGCTAATGAAAAACTGTTTTTT.